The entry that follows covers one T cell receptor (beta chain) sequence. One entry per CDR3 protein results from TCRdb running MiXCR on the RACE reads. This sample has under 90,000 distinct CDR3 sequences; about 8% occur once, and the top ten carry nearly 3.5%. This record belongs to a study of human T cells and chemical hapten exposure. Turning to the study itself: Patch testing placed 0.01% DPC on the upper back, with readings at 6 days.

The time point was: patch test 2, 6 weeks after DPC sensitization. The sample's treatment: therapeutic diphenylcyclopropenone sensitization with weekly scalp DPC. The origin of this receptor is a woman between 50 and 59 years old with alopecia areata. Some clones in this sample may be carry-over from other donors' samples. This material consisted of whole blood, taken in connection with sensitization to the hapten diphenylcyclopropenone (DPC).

CDR3 DNA sequence: TGTGCCAGCAGCTTAGGCGGGCAGTTAAGCTCCTACGAGCAGTACTTC. As protein: CASSLGGQLSSYEQYF. The J gene is TRBJ2-7, the V gene TRBV7-2; a weak D match, TRBD2 (5 bases). V shed 1 base and J shed 0 bases, with 13 bases lying between them. The CDR3 sequence is 16 residues long. Germline-derived CDR1 and CDR2 are SGHTA and FQGNSA.